The 5 T cell receptor beta chains in this list originate from one sample, sequenced in a study of blood T cell repertoires in COVID-19. The method was immunoSEQ multiplex PCR; TCRdb's version includes in-frame clones alone and lacks a portion of them. The repertoire consists of 95,000 or so clones, with less than 85% occurring once and the leading ten covering over 15%. The sample consisted of peripheral blood. The source is a woman of 80 years or more with active or convalescent COVID-19.

This clone was counted only a few times. The genes are TRBV27 and TRBJ2-7; D ambiguous. This CDR3 is built from 14 residues. Trimming pared 2 bases from V and 4 bases from J, leaving 12 bases between. Per germline, CDR1 MNHEY and CDR2 SMNVEV (reference sequence). Here the CDR3 reads CASSLKWSPYEQYF. The CDR3 DNA reads TGTGCCAGCAGTTTAAAGTGGAGCCCTTACGAGCAGTACTTC.

The V gene is TRBV12-3 or TRBV12-4, the J gene TRBJ1-3, with no clear D. This CDR3 is 13 amino acids long. Trimming took 2 bases from V and 6 from J, leaving 8 bases between them. Written as DNA, the CDR3 is TGTGCCAGCAGTTTATCGGGTTCAAACACCATATATTTT. Its protein product is CASSLSGSNTIYF.

The chain recombines TRBV14 with TRBJ1-3; no clear D. Germline CDR1 and CDR2: SGHDN and FVKESK. V gave up 1 base and J gave up 0 bases, with 7 bases separating them. This CDR3 spans 15 amino acids. CDR3 amino acids: CASSQAVFSGNTIYF. CDR3 nucleotides: TGTGCCAGCAGCCAAGCAGTTTTCTCTGGAAACACCATATATTTT.

This chain uses TRBV14 with TRBJ2-3; TRBD2 matches at 13 bases. The CDR3 has 21 residues. CDR1 is SGHDN and CDR2 is FVKESK in the germline V gene. V was pared by 4 bases and J by 2 bases, with 18 bases of the junction left unmatched. DNA for the CDR3: TGTGCCAGCAGCCCCCCCTCAGTTGGACTAGCGGGAGAAGTCGACACAGATACGCAGTATTTT. Translation gives CASSPPSVGLAGEVDTDTQYF.

This rearrangement joins TRBV7-2 to TRBJ2-7; 11 bases match TRBD2. Germline V gene data show CDR1 as SGHTA and CDR2 as FQGNSA. There are 16 residues in the CDR3. With 0 bases clipped from V and 6 bases from J, the junction kept 7 bases outside the gene matches. CDR3 residues: CASSLALAGVVGEQYF. As DNA, the CDR3 is TGTGCCAGCAGCTTAGCACTAGCGGGAGTGGTTGGCGAGCAGTACTTC.